The 7 T cell receptor beta chains reported below all come from one sample, sequenced in a study of T cells after yellow fever vaccination. One entry per CDR3 protein results from TCRdb running MiXCR on the 5' RACE reads. The sample lists approximately 26,000 distinct CDR3 sequences, 4% to 5% occurring once. The sample here was PBMCs, either bulk or a sorted T-cell subset (CD4+, CD8+, memory, or dextramer-sorted; not recorded which), taken on the day of the yellow fever booster vaccination. The source of these receptors is a man aged 18-30 years who received the YFV17D yellow fever vaccine.

This clonotype occurred many times. This chain links TRBV18 with TRBJ2-2; D perhaps matches TRBD2 (6 bases). V lost 2 bases and J 1 base, leaving 11 bases between the germline ends. Germline CDR1 is KGHSH and CDR2 is LQKENI. This CDR3 is 16 amino acids long. The DNA for the CDR3 is TGTGCCAGCTCACCATACGTCGGGGGGAACACCGGGGAGCTGTTTTTT. This encodes CASSPYVGGNTGELFF.

This clonotype was counted ten times or more. This chain joins TRBV12-3 or TRBV12-4 and TRBJ1-3; a possible D gene is TRBD1 (5 bases). The CDR3 length is 14 residues. V lost 6 bases and J lost 4, with 13 bases in between. The CDR3, as DNA: TGTGCCAGCAGACCCGGGACCCTGGGAAACACCATATATTTT. This encodes CASRPGTLGNTIYF.

This clonotype ranks as medium-sized. The chain has TRBV12-3 or TRBV12-4 and TRBJ2-1; TRBD1 aligns across 7 bases. Unmatched junction bases numbered 6, after V lost 6 bases and J lost 7 bases. This CDR3 is built from 13 residues. This CDR3 is CASRQGIGNEQFF. Here the CDR3 DNA reads TGTGCCAGCAGACAGGGGATCGGGAATGAGCAGTTCTTC.

J is TRBJ2-7 and V is TRBV7-8, with D perhaps matching TRBD1 (5 bases). V gave up 1 base and J gave up 6 bases, with 10 bases separating them. CDR1 and CDR2 from the germline V gene are SGHVS and FQNEAQ. The CDR3 is made up of 13 amino acids. Written as DNA, the CDR3 is TGTGCCAGCAGCTTAGTACTTGGGGCCGAGCAGTACTTC. Translated: CASSLVLGAEQYF.

CDR3 in amino acids: CASSFGWDRELMAEAFF. CDR3 DNA: TGCGCCAGCAGCTTCGGTTGGGACAGGGAATTGATGGCGGAAGCTTTCTTT. The chain is built from TRBV5-1 and TRBJ1-1, with TRBD1 matching over 9 bases. The germline gives CDR1 SGHRS, CDR2 YFSETQ. The ends lost 2 bases at V and 8 bases at J; junction bases unmatched: 16. The CDR3 has 17 amino acids.

This clonotype has a count of ten or more. The J gene is TRBJ2-1, the V gene TRBV5-1; 9 bases match TRBD2. Germline V gene sequence: CDR1 SGHRS, CDR2 YFSETQ. This CDR3 is built from 20 residues. V lost 0 bases, J lost 3 bases, and 16 bases stayed unmatched. The CDR3 DNA sequence: TGCGCCAGCAGCTTGGCCAATGGGGTAGCGGGGGAGATATACTACAATGAGCAGTTCTTC. It yields the protein CASSLANGVAGEIYYNEQFF.

This clonotype was seen more than once but under ten times. The V gene is TRBV28, the J gene TRBJ2-5, with 8 bases that match TRBD2. The J segment lost 1 base and the V segment lost 10 bases, leaving 5 bases of the junction unmatched. CDR1 is MDHEN, CDR2 SYDVKM, per germline. The CDR3 has 13 amino acids. CDR3 in amino acids: CATSGGAQETQYF. In DNA, the CDR3 is TGTGCCACCTCGGGGGGGGCCCAAGAGACCCAGTACTTC. Full variable domain (remainder filled in from reference TRBV28 and TRBJ2-5): DVKVTQSSRYLVKRTGEKVFLECVQDMDHENMFWYRQDPGLGLRLIYFSYDVKMKEKGDIPEGYSVSREKKERFSLILESASTNQTSMYLCATSGGAQETQYFGPGTRLLVL.